These 2 T cell receptor beta chains share one sample of origin, sequenced in a study of blood T cell repertoires in COVID-19. The data were produced by immunoSEQ multiplex PCR, yet TCRdb's version contains in-frame clones alone and is incomplete. This sample has fewer than 150,000 clones; around 80% occur once, and the top ten carry 2% to 3%. The sequenced sample was peripheral blood. The receptors were gathered from a man over 45 with acute or convalescent COVID-19.

The chain carries TRBV7-3 and TRBJ2-4, with 11 bases identical to TRBD2. CDR3 length equals 17 residues. Looked up from germline, CDR1 is SGHTA and CDR2 is FQGTGA. V gave up 2 bases and J gave up 8 bases; unmatched junction bases: 11. The CDR3 spells CASSLFASGGPGDIQYF. In DNA, the CDR3 is TGTGCCAGCAGCTTATTTGCTAGCGGGGGGCCTGGAGACATTCAGTACTTC.

The V call is TRBV29-1, the J call TRBJ1-5; 9 nucleotides align to TRBD1. The CDR3 totals 14 residues. V was pared by 4 bases and J by 5 bases, with 6 bases of the junction left unmatched. CDR1 and CDR2 from the germline V gene are SQVTM and ANQGSEA. CDR3 in amino acids: CSVAGTGYDQPQHF. The DNA for the CDR3 is TGCAGCGTTGCCGGGACAGGGTATGATCAGCCCCAGCATTTT.